Listed here are 17 T cell receptor beta chains from one sample, sequenced in a study of blood T cell repertoires in COVID-19 (TCRdb year 2020). The library was built by means of the immunoSEQ multiplex PCR assay. TCRdb retrieved this table from immuneACCESS and kept in-frame rearrangements only. Not all clones are present; in checked studies, unresolved V genes account for under half, and no reason is known for the remainder. Across this sample there are over 400,000 clones, with 80% to 90% seen only once. Approximately 3% of the sample is in the top ten clones. Sequencing used peripheral blood. The source of these receptors is a human donor in a cohort sampled during active COVID-19.

The table lists this clone with a few counts. The chain has TRBV5-1 and TRBJ1-1; TRBD1 aligns across 9 bases. Per germline, CDR1 SGHRS and CDR2 YFSETQ. The junction had 6 bases not matched to a gene; V was cut back by 0 bases and J by 0 bases. The CDR3 is made up of 17 amino acids. The CDR3 sequence: CASSLVGTGTLNTEAFF. The CDR3 nucleotides are TGCGCCAGCAGCTTGGTAGGGACAGGGACACTGAACACTGAAGCTTTCTTT.

The chain is built from TRBV7-2 and TRBJ2-7; 7 bases line up with TRBD2. The length of the CDR3 is 15 residues. Germline CDR1 is SGHTA and CDR2 is FQGNSA. The V and J ends lost 7 bases and 4 bases, in that order; junction bases with no gene match: 13. The DNA for the CDR3 is TGTGCCAGCACCCTCGGTAGAGGGAGGGTGTACGAGCAGTACTTC. This codes for CASTLGRGRVYEQYF.

The chain couples TRBV3-1 (or the pseudogene TRBV3-2) to TRBJ1-4, with D possibly matching TRBD1 (6 bases). From germline, CDR1 is LGHDT and CDR2 YNNKEL (reference sequence). Trimming removed 4 bases at V and 4 bases at J, with 10 bases between. The CDR3 covers 14 residues. CDR3 nucleotide sequence: TGTGCCAGCAGCCCTGGGACAAATAATGAAAAACTGTTTTTT. Translated: CASSPGTNNEKLFF.

The chain uses TRBV6-5 and TRBJ2-7, with D tentatively TRBD2 (5 bases). CDR1 and CDR2 from the germline V gene are MNHEY and SVGAGI. V was cut by 2 bases and J by 6 bases, with 8 bases left in between. The CDR3 consists of 12 residues. The CDR3 protein is CASSYAEGEQYF. The CDR3 region has the DNA TGTGCCAGCAGTTACGCTGAGGGCGAGCAGTACTTC.

V and J are TRBV11-3 and TRBJ1-1; tentative D call: TRBD1 (6 bases). There are 13 residues in the CDR3. Germline V gene lookup returns CDR1 SGHNT and CDR2 YENEEA. Between the trimmed V and J ends, which lost 4 bases and 3 bases, there was a span of 9 bases. In nucleotides, the CDR3 is TGTGCCAGCAGCTCCGAGGGGGACACTGAAGCTTTCTTT. It encodes CASSSEGDTEAFF.

CDR3 sequence reads: CAITRGSEQFF. In nucleotides, the CDR3 is TGTGCCATCACCCGGGGGTCTGAGCAGTTCTTC. This chain uses TRBV10-3 with TRBJ2-1; TRBD2 might be the D (6 bases). The CDR3 is made up of 11 amino acids. From germline, CDR1 is ENHRY and CDR2 SYGVKD. Between the trimmed V and J ends, which lost 7 bases and 9 bases, there was a span of 10 bases.

This clone was detected once. The rearrangement joins TRBV7-3 to TRBJ2-2; 8 bases are a match to TRBD1. The junction had 9 bases not matched to a gene; V was cut back by 5 bases and J by 4 bases. Germline V CDR1 and CDR2: SGHTA, FQGTGA. The CDR3 loop spans 16 amino acids. CDR3 nucleotide sequence: TGTGCCAGCAGCGCCCAGGGGGCAGGGACCACCGGGGAGCTGTTTTTT. It is translated as CASSAQGAGTTGELFF. The complete variable domain, with remaining parts taken from reference TRBV7-3 and TRBJ2-2, reads GAGVSQTPSNKVTEKGKYVELRCDPISGHTALYWYRQSLGQGPEFLIYFQGTGAADDSGLPNDRFFAVRPEGSVSTLKIQRTERGDSAVYLCASSAQGAGTTGELFFGEGSRLTVL.

V usage is TRBV28 and J usage is TRBJ1-1; unclear D gene. This CDR3 has 16 residues. V was shortened by 7 bases and J by 6 bases, with 24 bases between the two germline ends. Germline CDR1 and CDR2: MDHEN and SYDVKM. CDR3 protein: CASMEDGTGWSPEAFF. CDR3 nucleotide sequence: TGTGCCAGCATGGAGGATGGCACGGGATGGAGTCCTGAAGCTTTCTTT.

The CDR3 DNA reads TGTGCCAGCAGCTTTTACACCAGCGGGAGTGAAGCTTTCTTT. It translates to CASSFYTSGSEAFF. The chain combines TRBV7-9 with TRBJ1-1; D call uncertain. The CDR3 has 14 residues. The germline V gene has CDR1 SEHNR and CDR2 FQNEAQ (reference sequence). The V end lost 3 bases, the J end lost 7 bases, and 15 bases lay between the germline ends.

The V gene is TRBV19, the J gene TRBJ1-1; 8 nucleotides line up with TRBD1. Germline values: CDR1 LNHDA, CDR2 SQIVND (reference sequence). J gave up 0 bases and V 3 bases, and 15 bases lay outside the gene matches. The CDR3 spans 19 residues. The CDR3 loop is CASSIDSRGRNRVNTEAFF. In DNA form, the CDR3 reads TGTGCCAGTAGTATTGATTCCAGGGGGCGAAACCGGGTGAACACTGAAGCTTTCTTT.

The chain employs TRBV3-1 (or the pseudogene TRBV3-2) and TRBJ1-2; D is unresolved. The V end was cut by 4 bases, the J end by 6 bases, with 9 bases between. In germline, CDR1 is LGHDT, CDR2 YNNKEL (reference sequence). The CDR3 spans 12 residues. CDR3 nucleotides: TGTGCCAGCAGCCTCTTGAGGAATGGCTACACCTTC. Its translation is CASSLLRNGYTF.

V usage is TRBV18 and J usage is TRBJ2-1; the match to TRBD2 covers 10 bases. CDR1 is KGHSH, CDR2 LQKENI, per germline. The trim removed 3 bases at V and 9 bases at J, leaving 20 bases unmatched. The CDR3 extends over 19 amino acids. CDR3 protein: CASSPVLASGRYPLGEQFF. In nucleotides, the CDR3 is TGTGCCAGCTCACCCGTTCTAGCTAGCGGGAGATATCCTCTAGGTGAGCAGTTCTTC. Complete variable domain (other parts from reference TRBV18 and TRBJ2-1): NAGVMQNPRHLVRRRGQEARLRCSPMKGHSHVYWYRQLPEEGLKFMVYLQKENIIDESGMPKERFSAEFPKEGPSILRIQQVVRGDSAAYFCASSPVLASGRYPLGEQFFGPGTRLTVL.

V is TRBV27 and J is TRBJ2-2, with D perhaps TRBD2 (6 bases). The CDR3 runs 15 residues. Germline V gene data show CDR1 as MNHEY and CDR2 as SMNVEV (reference sequence). V was pared by 5 bases and J by 7 bases, with 17 bases between. The CDR3 loop reads CASSVIGSRVGELFF. CDR3 sequence (DNA): TGTGCCAGCAGTGTGATCGGGAGTCGTGTCGGGGAGCTGTTTTTT.

In its sample, this clone was seen a few times. The CDR3 loop is CASSPTRIETQYF. The DNA for the CDR3 is TGTGCCAGCTCACCGACTAGGATAGAGACCCAGTACTTC. This chain joins TRBV18 and TRBJ2-5; TRBD2 might be the D (6 bases). This CDR3 is 13 amino acids long. Looked up from germline, CDR1 is KGHSH and CDR2 is LQKENI. Trimming took off 3 bases at V and 4 bases at J, with 9 bases between the two ends.

The chain has TRBV3-1 (or the pseudogene TRBV3-2) and TRBJ1-1; D gene uncertain. The CDR3 spans 13 residues. Per germline, CDR1 LGHDT and CDR2 YNNKEL (reference sequence). Trimming stripped 1 base from V and 4 bases from J, with 7 bases between. Here the CDR3 reads CASSQGGSTEAFF. CDR3 nucleotides: TGTGCCAGCAGCCAAGGAGGGAGCACTGAAGCTTTCTTT.

The gene calls are TRBV6-6 and TRBJ2-2; 14 nucleotides line up with TRBD2. The CDR3 spans 18 residues. Germline-derived CDR1 and CDR2 are MNHNY and SVGAGI (reference sequence). The V gene end was trimmed by 5 bases and the J gene end by 6 bases; junction bases not matched to a gene: 11. The DNA for the CDR3 is TGTGCCAGCAGTCCGGGACTAGCGGGAGTTCGACAGGCCGGGGAGCTGTTTTTT. This translates into CASSPGLAGVRQAGELFF.

The chain employs TRBV27 and TRBJ2-2; no clear D. CDR1 is MNHEY, CDR2 SMNVEV, per germline (reference sequence). This CDR3 contains 17 residues. Deletions cut 2 bases from V and 1 base from J, with 14 bases between. Here the CDR3 DNA reads TGTGCCAGCAGTTTAAACAACGATGGCCTGAACACCGGGGAGCTGTTTTTT. This translates into CASSLNNDGLNTGELFF.